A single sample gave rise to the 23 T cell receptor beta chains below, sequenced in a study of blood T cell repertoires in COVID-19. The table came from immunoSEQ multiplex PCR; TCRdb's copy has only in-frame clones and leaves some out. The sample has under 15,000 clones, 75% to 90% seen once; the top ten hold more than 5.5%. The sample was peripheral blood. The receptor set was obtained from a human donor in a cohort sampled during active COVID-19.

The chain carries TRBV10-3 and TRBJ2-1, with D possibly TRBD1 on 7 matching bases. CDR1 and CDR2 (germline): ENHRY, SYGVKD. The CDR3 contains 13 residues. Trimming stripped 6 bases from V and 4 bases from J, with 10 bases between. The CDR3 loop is CAISRGEYNEQFF. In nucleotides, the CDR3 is TGTGCCATCAGCAGGGGGGAATACAATGAGCAGTTCTTC.

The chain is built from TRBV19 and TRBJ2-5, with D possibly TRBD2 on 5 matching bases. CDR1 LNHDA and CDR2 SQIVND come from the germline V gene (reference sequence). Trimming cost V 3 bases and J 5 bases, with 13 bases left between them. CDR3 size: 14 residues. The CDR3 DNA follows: TGTGCCAGTAGTATGTTCGGGGATTGGGAGACCCAGTACTTC. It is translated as CASSMFGDWETQYF.

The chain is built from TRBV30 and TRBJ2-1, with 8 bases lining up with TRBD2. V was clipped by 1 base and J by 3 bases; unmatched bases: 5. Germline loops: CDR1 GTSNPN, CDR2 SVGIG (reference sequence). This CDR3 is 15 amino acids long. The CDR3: CAWSGTSGHYNEQFF. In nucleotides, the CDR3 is TGTGCCTGGAGTGGAACTAGCGGACACTACAATGAGCAGTTCTTC.

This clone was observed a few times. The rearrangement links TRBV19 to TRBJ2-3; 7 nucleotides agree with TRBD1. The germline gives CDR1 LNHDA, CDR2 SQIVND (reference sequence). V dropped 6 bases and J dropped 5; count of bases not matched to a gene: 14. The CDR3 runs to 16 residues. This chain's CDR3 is CASSRGVTGVGDTQYF. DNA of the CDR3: TGTGCCAGTAGCCGGGGAGTAACAGGGGTTGGAGATACGCAGTATTTT.

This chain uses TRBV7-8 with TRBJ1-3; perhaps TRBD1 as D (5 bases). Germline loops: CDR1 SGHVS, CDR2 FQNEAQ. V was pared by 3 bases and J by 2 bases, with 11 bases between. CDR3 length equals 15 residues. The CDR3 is CASSFRGAAGNTIYF. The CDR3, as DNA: TGTGCCAGCAGCTTTCGTGGGGCAGCTGGAAACACCATATATTTT.

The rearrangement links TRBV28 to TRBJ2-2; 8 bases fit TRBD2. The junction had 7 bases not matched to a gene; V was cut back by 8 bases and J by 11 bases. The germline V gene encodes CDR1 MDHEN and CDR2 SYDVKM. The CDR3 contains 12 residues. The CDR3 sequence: CASSRGGRELFF. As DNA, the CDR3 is TGTGCCAGCTCCCGCGGGGGGCGAGAGCTGTTTTTT.

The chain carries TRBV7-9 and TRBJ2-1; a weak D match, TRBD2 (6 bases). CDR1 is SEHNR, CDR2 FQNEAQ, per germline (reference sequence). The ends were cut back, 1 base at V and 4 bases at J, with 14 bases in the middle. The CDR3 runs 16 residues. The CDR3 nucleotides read TGTGCCAGCAGCTTAGTCTTGCGGGATAAATACAATGAGCAGTTCTTC. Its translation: CASSLVLRDKYNEQFF.

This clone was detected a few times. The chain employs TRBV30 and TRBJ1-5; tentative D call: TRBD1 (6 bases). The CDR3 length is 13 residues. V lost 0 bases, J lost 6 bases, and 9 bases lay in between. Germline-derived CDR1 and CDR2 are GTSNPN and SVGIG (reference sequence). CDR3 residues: CAWSVVGGQPQHF. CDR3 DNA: TGTGCCTGGAGTGTAGTAGGGGGTCAGCCCCAGCATTTT. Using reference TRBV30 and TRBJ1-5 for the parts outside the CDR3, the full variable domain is SQTIHQWPATLVQPVGSPLSLECTVEGTSNPNLYWYRQAAGRGLQLLFYSVGIGQISSEVPQNLSASRPQDRQFILSSKKLLLSDSGFYLCAWSVVGGQPQHFGDGTRLSIL.

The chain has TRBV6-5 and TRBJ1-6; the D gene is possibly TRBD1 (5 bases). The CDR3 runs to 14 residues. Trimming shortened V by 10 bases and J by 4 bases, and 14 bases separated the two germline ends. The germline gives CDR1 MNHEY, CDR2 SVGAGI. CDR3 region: CATPGGPYNSPLHF. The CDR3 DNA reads TGTGCCACCCCGGGGGGTCCATATAATTCACCCCTCCACTTT.

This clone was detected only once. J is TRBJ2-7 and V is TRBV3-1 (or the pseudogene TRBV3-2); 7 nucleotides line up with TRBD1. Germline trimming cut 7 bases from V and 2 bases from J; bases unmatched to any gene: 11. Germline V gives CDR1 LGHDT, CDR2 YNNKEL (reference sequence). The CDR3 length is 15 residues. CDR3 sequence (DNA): TGTGCCAGCACCGAACAGGGGAGTCCCACCTACGAGCAGTACTTC. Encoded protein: CASTEQGSPTYEQYF.

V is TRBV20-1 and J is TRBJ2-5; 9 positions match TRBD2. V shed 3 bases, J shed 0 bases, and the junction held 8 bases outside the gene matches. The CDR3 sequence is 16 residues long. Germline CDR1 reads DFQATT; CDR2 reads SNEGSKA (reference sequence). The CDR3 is CSASLMVAGDQETQYF. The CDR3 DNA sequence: TGCAGTGCTAGTCTAATGGTAGCGGGGGACCAAGAGACCCAGTACTTC.

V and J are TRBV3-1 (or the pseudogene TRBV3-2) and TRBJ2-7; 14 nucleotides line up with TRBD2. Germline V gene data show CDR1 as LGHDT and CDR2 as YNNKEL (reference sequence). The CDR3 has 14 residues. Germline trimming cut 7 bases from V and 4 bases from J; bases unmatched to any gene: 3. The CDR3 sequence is CASTGTSGSYEQYF. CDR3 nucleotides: TGTGCCAGCACCGGGACTAGCGGGAGTTACGAGCAGTACTTC.

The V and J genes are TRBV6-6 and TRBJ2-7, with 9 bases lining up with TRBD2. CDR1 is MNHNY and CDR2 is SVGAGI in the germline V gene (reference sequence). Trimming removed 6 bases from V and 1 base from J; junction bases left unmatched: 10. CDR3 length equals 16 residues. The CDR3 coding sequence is TGTGCCAGCAGCCAGGGACTAGCATTCACATCCTACGAGCAGTACTTC. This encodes CASSQGLAFTSYEQYF.

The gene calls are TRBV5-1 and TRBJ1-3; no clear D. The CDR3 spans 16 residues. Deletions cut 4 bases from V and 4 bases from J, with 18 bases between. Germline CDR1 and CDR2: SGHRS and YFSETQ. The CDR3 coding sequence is TGCGCCAGCAGCCCAACTGCGCCGGGGTCGGGAAACACCATATATTTT. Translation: CASSPTAPGSGNTIYF.

The CDR3 nucleotides read TGCGCCAGCAGCGGGACGACGGGGGCCCGGGGGGATGAGCAGTTCTTC. It encodes CASSGTTGARGDEQFF. V gene TRBV5-1 combines with J gene TRBJ2-1; D is perhaps TRBD2 (7 bases). V gave up 4 bases and J gave up 8 bases, with 22 bases separating them. Per germline, CDR1 SGHRS and CDR2 YFSETQ. This CDR3 contains 16 residues.

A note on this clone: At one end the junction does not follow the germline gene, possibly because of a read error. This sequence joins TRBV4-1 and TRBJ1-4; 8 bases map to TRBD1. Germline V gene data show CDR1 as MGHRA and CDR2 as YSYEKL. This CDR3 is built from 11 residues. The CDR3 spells CASSRGTGVYF. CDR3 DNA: TGCGCCAGCAGCCGAGGGACAGGAGTTTATTTT.

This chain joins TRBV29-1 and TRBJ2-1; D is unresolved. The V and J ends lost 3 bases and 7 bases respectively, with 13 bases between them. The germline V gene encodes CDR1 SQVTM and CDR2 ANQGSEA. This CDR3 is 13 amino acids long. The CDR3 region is CSVESPNGNEQFF. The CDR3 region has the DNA TGCAGCGTTGAGAGTCCCAACGGGAATGAGCAGTTCTTC.

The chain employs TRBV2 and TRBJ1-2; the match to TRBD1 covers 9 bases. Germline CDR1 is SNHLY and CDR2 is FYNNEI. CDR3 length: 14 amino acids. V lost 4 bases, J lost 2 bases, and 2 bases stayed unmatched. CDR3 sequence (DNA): TGTGCCAGCAGTGTTGGACAGGGGAACTATGGCTACACCTTC. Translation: CASSVGQGNYGYTF.

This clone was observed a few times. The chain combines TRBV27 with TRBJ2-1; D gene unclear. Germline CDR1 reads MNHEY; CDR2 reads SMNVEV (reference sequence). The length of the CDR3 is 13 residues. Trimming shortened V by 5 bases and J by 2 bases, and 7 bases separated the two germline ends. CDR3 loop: CASSPEPYNEQFF. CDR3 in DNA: TGTGCCAGCAGTCCGGAGCCCTACAATGAGCAGTTCTTC.

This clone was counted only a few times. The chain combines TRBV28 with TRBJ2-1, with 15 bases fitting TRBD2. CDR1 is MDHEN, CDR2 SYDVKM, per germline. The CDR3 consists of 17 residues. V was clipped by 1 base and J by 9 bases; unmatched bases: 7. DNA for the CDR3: TGTGCCAGCAGTTTATATGGACTAGCGGGAGGGCCCGGTGAGCAGTTCTTC. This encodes CASSLYGLAGGPGEQFF.

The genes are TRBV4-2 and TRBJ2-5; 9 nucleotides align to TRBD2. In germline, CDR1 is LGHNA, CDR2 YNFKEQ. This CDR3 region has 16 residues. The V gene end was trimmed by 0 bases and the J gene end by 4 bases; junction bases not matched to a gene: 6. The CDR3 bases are TGTGCCAGCAGCCAAGAGGGCGGGGGGGCTCGAGAGACCCAGTACTTC. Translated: CASSQEGGGARETQYF.

The CDR3 reads CASSKTSGGSGPDTQYF. The CDR3, as DNA: TGTGCCAGTAGTAAGACTAGCGGAGGATCCGGGCCAGATACGCAGTATTTT. The chain has TRBV19 and TRBJ2-3; 9 bases are shared with TRBD2. This CDR3 region has 17 residues. Germline V CDR1 and CDR2: LNHDA, SQIVND (reference sequence). V was pared by 4 bases and J by 4 bases, with 12 bases of the junction left unmatched. The full variable domain, with the rest looked up from reference TRBV19 and TRBJ2-3, is DGGITQSPKYLFRKEGQNVTLSCEQNLNHDAMYWYRQDPGQGLRLIYYSQIVNDFQKGDIAEGYSVSREKKESFPLTVTSAQKNPTAFYLCASSKTSGGSGPDTQYFGPGTRLTVL.

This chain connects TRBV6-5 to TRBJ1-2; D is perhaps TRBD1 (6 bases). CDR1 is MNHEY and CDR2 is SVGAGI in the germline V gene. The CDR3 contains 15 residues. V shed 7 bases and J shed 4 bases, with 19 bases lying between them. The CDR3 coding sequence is TGTGCCAGCACCCCCGTGACAGGAAGGGGCTATGGCTACACCTTC. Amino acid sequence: CASTPVTGRGYGYTF.